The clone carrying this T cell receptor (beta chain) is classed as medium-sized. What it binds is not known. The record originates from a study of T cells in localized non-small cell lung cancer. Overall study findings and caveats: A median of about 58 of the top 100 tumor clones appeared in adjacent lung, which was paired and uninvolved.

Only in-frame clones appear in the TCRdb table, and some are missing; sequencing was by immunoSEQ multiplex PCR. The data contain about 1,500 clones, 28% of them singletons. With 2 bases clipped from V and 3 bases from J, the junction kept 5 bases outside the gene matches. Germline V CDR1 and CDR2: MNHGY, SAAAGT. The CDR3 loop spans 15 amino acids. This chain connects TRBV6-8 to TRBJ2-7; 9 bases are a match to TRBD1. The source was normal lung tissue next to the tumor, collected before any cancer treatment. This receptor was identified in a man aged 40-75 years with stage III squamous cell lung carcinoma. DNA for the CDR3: TGTGCCAGCAGTTACCAACAGGGGGCGGGCTACGAGCAGTACTTC. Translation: CASSYQQGAGYEQYF.